This entry concerns a single T cell receptor beta chain. The sample originates from a study of blood T cell repertoires in COVID-19. Study-level information: Acute and convalescent COVID-19 samples came from the United States, Italy and Spain.

This CDR3 has 15 residues. CDR1 is SGHNT, CDR2 YYREEE, per germline (reference sequence). V lost 4 bases and J lost 0, with 11 bases in between. Here immunoSEQ multiplex PCR was the method, and the copy in TCRdb shows in-frame clones only, minus some. The data show 50,000 to 70,000 clones, just over 85% seen once. The sequencing input was peripheral blood. The clonotype originates from a man in his fifties or sixties with acute or convalescent COVID-19. The J gene is TRBJ2-1, the V gene TRBV5-4; tentatively, D is TRBD2 (5 bases). In DNA form, the CDR3 reads TGTGCCAGCAGCAGTAAGGGAGCCTCCTACAATGAGCAGTTCTTC. Translation: CASSSKGASYNEQFF.